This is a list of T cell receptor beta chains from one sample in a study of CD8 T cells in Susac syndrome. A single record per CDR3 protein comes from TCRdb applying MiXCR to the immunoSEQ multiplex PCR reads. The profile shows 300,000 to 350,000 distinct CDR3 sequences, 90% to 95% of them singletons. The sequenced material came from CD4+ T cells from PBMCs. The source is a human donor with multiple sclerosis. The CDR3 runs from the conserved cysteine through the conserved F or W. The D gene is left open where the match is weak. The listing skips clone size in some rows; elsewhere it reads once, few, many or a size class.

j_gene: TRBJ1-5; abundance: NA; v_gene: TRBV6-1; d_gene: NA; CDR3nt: TGTGCCAGCAATATTGGGAACAATCAGCCCCAGCATTTT; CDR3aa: CASNIGNNQPQHF
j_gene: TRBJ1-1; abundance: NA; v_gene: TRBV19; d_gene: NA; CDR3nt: TGTGCCAGTAGTGAGGGGATGAACACTGAAGCTTTCTTT; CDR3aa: CASSEGMNTEAFF
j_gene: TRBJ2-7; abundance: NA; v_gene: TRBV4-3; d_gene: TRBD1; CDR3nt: TGCGCCAGCAGCCAATCAGGCCGGACAGGGGACGTTTACGAGCAGTACTTC; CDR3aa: CASSQSGRTGDVYEQYF
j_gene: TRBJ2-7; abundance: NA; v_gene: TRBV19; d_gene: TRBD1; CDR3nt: TGTGCCAGTAGTATCGGAGGACAGGGACGACACGAGCAGTACTTC; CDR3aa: CASSIGGQGRHEQYF
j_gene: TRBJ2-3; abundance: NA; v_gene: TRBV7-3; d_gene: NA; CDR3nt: TGTGCCAGCAGCCTCGGGGGTAGTCGGGATACGCAGTATTTT; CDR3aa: CASSLGGSRDTQYF
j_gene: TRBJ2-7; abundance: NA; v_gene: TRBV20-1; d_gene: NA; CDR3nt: TGCAGTGCTAGACCTCGGCTAAACTCCTACGAGCAGTACTTC; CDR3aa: CSARPRLNSYEQYF
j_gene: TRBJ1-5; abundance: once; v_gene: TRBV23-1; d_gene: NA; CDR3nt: TGCGCCAGCAGTCGGGCGTCTTCCCGGAAACAGCCCCAGCATTTT; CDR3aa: CASSRASSRKQPQHF
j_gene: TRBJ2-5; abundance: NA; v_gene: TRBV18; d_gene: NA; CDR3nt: TGTGCCAGCTCACCATCTGGACAGCAAGAGACCCAGTACTTC; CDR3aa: CASSPSGQQETQYF
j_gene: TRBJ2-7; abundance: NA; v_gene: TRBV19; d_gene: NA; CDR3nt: TGTGCCAGTAGTCCCCGGTCCGGCGAGCAGTACTTC; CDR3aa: CASSPRSGEQYF
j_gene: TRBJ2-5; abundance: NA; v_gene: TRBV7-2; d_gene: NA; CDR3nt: TGTGCCAGCAGCGGTGGTCTTGGGGAGACCCAGTACTTC; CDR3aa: CASSGGLGETQYF
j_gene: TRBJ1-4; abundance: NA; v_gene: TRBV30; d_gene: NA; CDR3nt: TGTGCCTGGAGTGTACAAGGAAATGAAAAACTGTTTTTT; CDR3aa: CAWSVQGNEKLFF
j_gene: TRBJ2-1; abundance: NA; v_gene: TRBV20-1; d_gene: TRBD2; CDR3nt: TGCAGCACCGATCGGACTAGCGGGGGGAACAATGAGCAGTTCTTC; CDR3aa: CSTDRTSGGNNEQFF
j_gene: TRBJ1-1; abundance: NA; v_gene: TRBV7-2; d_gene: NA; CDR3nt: TGTGCCAGCAGCTTCGGGAGCCCGGCGGAAGCTTTCTTT; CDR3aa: CASSFGSPAEAFF
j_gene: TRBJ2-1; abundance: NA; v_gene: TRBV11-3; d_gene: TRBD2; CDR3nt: TGTGCCAGCAGCACCCAACGACTAGCGGGGGGCAATGAGCAGTTCTTC; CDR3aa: CASSTQRLAGGNEQFF
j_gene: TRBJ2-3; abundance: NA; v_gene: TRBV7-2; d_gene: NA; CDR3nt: TGTGCCAGCAGGACGATCCCTCAGGGGACAGATACGCAGTATTTT; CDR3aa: CASRTIPQGTDTQYF
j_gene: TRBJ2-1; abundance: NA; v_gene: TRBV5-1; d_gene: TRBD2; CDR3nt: TGCGCCAGCAGCTCGACTAGCGGGGGGTCCTACAATGAGCAGTTCTTC; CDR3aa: CASSSTSGGSYNEQFF
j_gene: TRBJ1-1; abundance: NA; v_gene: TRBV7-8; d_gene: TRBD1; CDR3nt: TGTGCCAGCAGCCCAAAACCTATCCGGGACAGGATGACTGAAGCTTTCTTT; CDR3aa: CASSPKPIRDRMTEAFF
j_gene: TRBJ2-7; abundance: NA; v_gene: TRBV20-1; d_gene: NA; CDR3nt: TGCAGTGCTAGAAGACCGGGCAGAGCTTACGAGCAGTACTTC; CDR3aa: CSARRPGRAYEQYF
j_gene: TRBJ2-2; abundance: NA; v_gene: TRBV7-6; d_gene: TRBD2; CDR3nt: TGTGCCAGCAGCCCGAAGACTAGCGGGGACACCGGGGAGCTGTTTTTT; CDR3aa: CASSPKTSGDTGELFF
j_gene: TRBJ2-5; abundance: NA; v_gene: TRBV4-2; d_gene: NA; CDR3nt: TGTGCCAGCAGCCCCAGGGACGGGGTGCAAGAGACCCAGTACTTC; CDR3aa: CASSPRDGVQETQYF
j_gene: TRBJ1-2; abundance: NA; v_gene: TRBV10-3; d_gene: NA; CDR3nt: TGTGCCATCAGTGAGGTTGGCGGCAGAACAAACTATGGCTACACCTTC; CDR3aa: CAISEVGGRTNYGYTF
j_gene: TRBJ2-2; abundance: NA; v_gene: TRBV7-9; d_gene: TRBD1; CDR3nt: TGTGCCAGCAGCCCTGGACAGGGTAACACCGGGGAGCTGTTTTTT; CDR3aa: CASSPGQGNTGELFF
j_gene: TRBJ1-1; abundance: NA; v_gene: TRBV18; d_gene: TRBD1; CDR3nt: TGTGCCAGCTCCTTCCGGAGGGACAGAACAGTAGAAGCTTTCTTT; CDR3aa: CASSFRRDRTVEAFF
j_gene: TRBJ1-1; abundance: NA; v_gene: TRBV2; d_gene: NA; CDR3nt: TGTGCCAGCTGTAGTCAAGTGTCGGCAGTTCGCGCTGAAGCTTTCTTT; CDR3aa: CASCSQVSAVRAEAFF
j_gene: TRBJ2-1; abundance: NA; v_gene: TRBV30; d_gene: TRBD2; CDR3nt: TGTGCCTGGAGTACGGGGCTAGCGGGGCACAATGAGCAGTTCTTC; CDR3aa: CAWSTGLAGHNEQFF
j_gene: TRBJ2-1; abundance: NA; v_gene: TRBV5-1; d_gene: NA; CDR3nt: TGCGCCAGCAGCTTCGAGGGGCACAATGAGCAGTTCTTC; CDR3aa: CASSFEGHNEQFF
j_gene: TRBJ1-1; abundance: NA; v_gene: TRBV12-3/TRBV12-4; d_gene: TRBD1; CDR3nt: TGTGCCAGCACTCTGTCCCGGGACAGGGTTGAAGCTTTCTTT; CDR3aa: CASTLSRDRVEAFF
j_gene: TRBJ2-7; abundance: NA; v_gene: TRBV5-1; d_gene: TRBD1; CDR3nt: TGCGCCAGCAGCTTGGGTTTAGGGGGCCAATACGAGCAGTACTTC; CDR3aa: CASSLGLGGQYEQYF
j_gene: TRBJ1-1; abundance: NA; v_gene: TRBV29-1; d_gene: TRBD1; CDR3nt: TGCAGCGTTGAAGAGGGACAGGGAAGGACTGAAGCTTTCTTT; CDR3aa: CSVEEGQGRTEAFF
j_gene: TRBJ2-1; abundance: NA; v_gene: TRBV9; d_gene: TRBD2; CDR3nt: TGTGCCAGCAGCCCCCGGGGAGCGGGGGGTTACAATGAGCAGTTCTTC; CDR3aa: CASSPRGAGGYNEQFF
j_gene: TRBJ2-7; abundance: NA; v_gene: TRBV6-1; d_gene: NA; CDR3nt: TGTGCCAGCAGTGAAATTGGGGGGAACGAGCAGTACTTC; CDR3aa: CASSEIGGNEQYF
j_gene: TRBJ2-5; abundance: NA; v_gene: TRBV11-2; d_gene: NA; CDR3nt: TGTGCCAGCAGCTCCTTACAGGCCGCTCGAGAGACCCAGTACTTC; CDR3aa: CASSSLQAARETQYF
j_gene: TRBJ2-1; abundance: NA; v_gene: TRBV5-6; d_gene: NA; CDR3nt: TGTGCCAGCAGCGCCTCGGGCCGCTTCAATGAGCAGTTCTTC; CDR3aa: CASSASGRFNEQFF
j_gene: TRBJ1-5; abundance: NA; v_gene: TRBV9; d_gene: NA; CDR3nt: TGTGCCAGCTCAAGGACACCTTATAGCAATCAGCCCCAGCATTTT; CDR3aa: CASSRTPYSNQPQHF
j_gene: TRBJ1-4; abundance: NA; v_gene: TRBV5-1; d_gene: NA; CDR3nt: TGCGCCAGCAGCTTGCTCGCAACTAATGAAAAACTGTTTTTT; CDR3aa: CASSLLATNEKLFF
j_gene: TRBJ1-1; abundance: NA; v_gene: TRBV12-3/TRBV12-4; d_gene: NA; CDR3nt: TGTGCCAGCAACGAAATTGGGAACACTGAAGCTTTCTTT; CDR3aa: CASNEIGNTEAFF
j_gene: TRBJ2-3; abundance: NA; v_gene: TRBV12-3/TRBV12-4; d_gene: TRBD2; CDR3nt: TGTGCCAGCAGTTTTAGGGGACTAGAGACAGATACGCAGTATTTT; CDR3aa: CASSFRGLETDTQYF
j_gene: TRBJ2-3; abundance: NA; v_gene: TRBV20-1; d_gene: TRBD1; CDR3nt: TGCAGTGCTGGACCCACAGGGGAGCGCACAGATACGCAGTATTTT; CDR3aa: CSAGPTGERTDTQYF
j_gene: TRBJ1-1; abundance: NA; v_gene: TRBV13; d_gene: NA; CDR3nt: TGTGCCAGCACCCCGATAGGGACGACTGAAGCTTTCTTT; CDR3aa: CASTPIGTTEAFF
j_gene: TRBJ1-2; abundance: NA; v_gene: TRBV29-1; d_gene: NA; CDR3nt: TGCAGCGTTGAAGGCAGGGCTGATGGCTACACCTTC; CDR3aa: CSVEGRADGYTF
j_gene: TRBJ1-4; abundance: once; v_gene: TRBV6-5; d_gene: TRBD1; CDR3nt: TGTGCCAGCAGTTACGACAGGGGGTTTAATGAAAAACTGTTTTTT; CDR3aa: CASSYDRGFNEKLFF
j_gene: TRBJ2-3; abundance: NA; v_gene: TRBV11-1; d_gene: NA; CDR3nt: TGTGCCAGCAACGTTGATGGAGGAGGCACAGATACGCAGTATTTT; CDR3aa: CASNVDGGGTDTQYF
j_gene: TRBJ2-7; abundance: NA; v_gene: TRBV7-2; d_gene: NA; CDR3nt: TGTGCCAGCAGCTCTATACCTACGCAGCAGTACTTC; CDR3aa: CASSSIPTQQYF
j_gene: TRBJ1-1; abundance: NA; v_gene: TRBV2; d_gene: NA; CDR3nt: TGTGCCAGCAGTGTGGCGGGGGGAAGAACCGAAGCTTTCTTT; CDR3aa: CASSVAGGRTEAFF
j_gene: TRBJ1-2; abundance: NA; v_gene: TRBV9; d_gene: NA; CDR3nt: TGTGCCAGCACAGATTCGAACCAGGGCCCCGTCAAAATTTCCTATGGCTACACCTTC; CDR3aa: CASTDSNQGPVKISYGYTF